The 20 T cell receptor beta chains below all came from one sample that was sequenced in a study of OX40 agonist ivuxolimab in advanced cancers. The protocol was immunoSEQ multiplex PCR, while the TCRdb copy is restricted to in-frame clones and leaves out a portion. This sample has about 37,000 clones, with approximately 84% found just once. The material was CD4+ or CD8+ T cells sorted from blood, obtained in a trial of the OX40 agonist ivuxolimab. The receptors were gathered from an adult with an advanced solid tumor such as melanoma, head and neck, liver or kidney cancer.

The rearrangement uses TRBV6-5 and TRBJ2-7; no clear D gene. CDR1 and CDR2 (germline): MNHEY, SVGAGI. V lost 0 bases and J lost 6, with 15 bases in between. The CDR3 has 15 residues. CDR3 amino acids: CASSYSGLPPREQYF. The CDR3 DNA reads TGTGCCAGCAGTTACTCTGGGCTACCCCCCCGCGAGCAGTACTTC.

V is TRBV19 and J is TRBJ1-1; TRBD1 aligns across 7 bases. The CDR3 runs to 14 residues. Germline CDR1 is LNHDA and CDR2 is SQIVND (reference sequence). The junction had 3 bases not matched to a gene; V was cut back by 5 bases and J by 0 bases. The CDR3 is CASSSGTVNTEAFF. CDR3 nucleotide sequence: TGTGCCAGTAGTTCCGGGACAGTGAACACTGAAGCTTTCTTT.

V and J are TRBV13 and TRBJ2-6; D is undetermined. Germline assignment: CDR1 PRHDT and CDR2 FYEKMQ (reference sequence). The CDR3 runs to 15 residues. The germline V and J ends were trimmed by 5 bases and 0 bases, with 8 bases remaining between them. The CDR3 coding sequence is TGTGCCAGCAGCCCGGCTAGCTCTGGGGCCAACGTCCTGACTTTC. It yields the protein CASSPASSGANVLTF.

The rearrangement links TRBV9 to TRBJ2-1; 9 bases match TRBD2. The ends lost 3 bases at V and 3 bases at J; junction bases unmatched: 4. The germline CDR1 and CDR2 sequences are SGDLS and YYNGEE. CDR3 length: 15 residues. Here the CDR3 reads CASSAFSGGYNEQFF. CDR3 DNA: TGTGCCAGCAGCGCCTTTAGCGGGGGCTACAATGAGCAGTTCTTC.

The CDR3 region is CASSGRTGQEQYF. In DNA, the CDR3 is TGTGCCAGCAGTGGACGGACAGGGCAGGAGCAGTACTTC. V gene TRBV9 combines with J gene TRBJ2-7, with 8 bases matching TRBD1. The V gene end was trimmed by 5 bases and the J gene end by 7 bases; junction bases not matched to a gene: 8. The length of the CDR3 is 13 residues. In germline, CDR1 is SGDLS, CDR2 YYNGEE.

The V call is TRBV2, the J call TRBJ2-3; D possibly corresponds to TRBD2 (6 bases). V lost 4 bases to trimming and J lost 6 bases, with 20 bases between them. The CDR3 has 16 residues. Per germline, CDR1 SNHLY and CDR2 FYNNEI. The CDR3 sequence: CASSGVASVGLDTQYF. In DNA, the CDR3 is TGTGCCAGCAGTGGAGTGGCTAGCGTAGGGTTGGATACGCAGTATTTT.

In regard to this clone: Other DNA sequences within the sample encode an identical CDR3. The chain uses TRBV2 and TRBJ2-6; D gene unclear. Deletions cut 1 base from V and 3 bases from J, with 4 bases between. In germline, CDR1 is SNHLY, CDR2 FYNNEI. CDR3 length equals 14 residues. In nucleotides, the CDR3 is TGTGCCAGCAGTGAAGAGTATGGGGCCAACGTCCTGACTTTC. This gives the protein CASSEEYGANVLTF.

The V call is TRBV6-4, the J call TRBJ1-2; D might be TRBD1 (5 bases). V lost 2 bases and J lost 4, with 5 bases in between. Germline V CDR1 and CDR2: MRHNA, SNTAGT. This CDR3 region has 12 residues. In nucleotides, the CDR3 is TGTGCCAGCAGTGACGGGGGCTATGGCTACACCTTC. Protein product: CASSDGGYGYTF.

CDR3 region: CATSEGRNTYEQYF. CDR3 coding DNA: TGTGCCACCAGCGAAGGCCGGAATACTTACGAGCAGTACTTC. The V call is TRBV15, the J call TRBJ2-7; D not certain. The germline V and J ends were trimmed by 5 bases and 4 bases, with 15 bases remaining between them. This CDR3 is built from 14 residues. Germline V lookup: CDR1 LNHNV, CDR2 YYDKDF (reference sequence).

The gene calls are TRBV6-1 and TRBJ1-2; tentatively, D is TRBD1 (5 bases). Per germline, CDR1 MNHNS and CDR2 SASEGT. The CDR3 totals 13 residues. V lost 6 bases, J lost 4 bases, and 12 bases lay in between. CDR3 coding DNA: TGTGCCAGCAGGGAGGGACCGACCTATGGCTACACCTTC. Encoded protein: CASREGPTYGYTF.

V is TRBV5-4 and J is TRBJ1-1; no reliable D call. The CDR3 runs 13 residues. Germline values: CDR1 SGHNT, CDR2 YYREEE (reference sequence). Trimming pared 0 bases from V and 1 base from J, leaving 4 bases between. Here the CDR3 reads CASSLDENTEAFF. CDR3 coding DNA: TGTGCCAGCAGCTTGGACGAGAACACTGAAGCTTTCTTT.

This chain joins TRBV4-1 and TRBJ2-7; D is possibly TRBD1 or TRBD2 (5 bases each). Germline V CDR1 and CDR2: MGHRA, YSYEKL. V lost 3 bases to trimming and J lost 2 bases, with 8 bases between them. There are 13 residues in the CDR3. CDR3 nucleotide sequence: TGCGCCAGCAGCCAGGGGACCACCTACGAGCAGTACTTC. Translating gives CASSQGTTYEQYF.

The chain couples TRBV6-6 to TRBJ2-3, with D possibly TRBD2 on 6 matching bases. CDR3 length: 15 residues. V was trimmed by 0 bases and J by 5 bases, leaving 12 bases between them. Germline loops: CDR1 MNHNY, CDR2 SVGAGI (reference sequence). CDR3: CASSYSTSILDTQYF. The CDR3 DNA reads TGTGCCAGCAGTTACTCAACTAGCATACTAGATACGCAGTATTTT.

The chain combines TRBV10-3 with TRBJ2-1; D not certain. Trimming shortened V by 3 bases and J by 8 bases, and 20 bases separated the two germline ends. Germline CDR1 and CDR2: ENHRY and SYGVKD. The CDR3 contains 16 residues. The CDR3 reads CAISDPDRLYIDEQFF. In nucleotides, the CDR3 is TGTGCCATCAGTGATCCCGACCGCCTTTACATCGATGAGCAGTTCTTC.

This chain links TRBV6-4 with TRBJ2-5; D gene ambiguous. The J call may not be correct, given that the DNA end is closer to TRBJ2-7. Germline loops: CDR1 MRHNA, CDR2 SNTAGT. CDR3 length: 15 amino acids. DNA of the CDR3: TGTGCCAGCAGTGCCGTACACGGAGAAAACTACGAGCAGTACTTC. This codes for CASSAVHGENYEQYF.

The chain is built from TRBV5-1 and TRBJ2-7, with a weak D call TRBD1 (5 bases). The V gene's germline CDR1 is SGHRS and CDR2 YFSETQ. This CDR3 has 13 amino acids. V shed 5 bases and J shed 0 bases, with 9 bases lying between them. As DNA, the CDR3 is TGCGCCAGCAGGCCAGACAGCTCCTACGAGCAGTACTTC. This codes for CASRPDSSYEQYF.

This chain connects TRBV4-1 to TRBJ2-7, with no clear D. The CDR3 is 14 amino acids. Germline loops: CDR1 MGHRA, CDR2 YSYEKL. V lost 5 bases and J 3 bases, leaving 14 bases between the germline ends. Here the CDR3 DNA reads TGCGCCAGCAGCTACGAATCTATGGACTACGAGCAGTACTTC. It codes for CASSYESMDYEQYF.

The CDR3 sequence is CASSQDGQGDTEAFF. In DNA, the CDR3 is TGCGCCAGCAGCCAAGATGGGCAGGGGGACACTGAAGCTTTCTTT. The V and J genes are TRBV4-3 and TRBJ1-1; the match to TRBD1 covers 7 bases. The CDR3 contains 15 residues. With V trimmed by 0 bases and J by 3 bases, 4 bases remained unmatched. The germline gives CDR1 LGHNA, CDR2 YSLEER.

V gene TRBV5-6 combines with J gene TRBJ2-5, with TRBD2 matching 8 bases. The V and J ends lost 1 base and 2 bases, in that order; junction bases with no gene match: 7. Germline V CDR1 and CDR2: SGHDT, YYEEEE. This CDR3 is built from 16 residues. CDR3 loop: CASSLFLRGEQETQYF. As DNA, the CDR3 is TGTGCCAGCAGCTTGTTTTTGCGGGGGGAACAAGAGACCCAGTACTTC.

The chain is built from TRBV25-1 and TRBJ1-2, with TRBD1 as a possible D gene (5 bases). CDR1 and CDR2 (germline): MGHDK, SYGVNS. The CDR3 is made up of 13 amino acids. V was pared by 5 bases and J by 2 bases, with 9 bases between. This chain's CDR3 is CASSRPGNYGYTF. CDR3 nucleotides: TGTGCCAGCAGTCGGCCAGGGAACTATGGCTACACCTTC.